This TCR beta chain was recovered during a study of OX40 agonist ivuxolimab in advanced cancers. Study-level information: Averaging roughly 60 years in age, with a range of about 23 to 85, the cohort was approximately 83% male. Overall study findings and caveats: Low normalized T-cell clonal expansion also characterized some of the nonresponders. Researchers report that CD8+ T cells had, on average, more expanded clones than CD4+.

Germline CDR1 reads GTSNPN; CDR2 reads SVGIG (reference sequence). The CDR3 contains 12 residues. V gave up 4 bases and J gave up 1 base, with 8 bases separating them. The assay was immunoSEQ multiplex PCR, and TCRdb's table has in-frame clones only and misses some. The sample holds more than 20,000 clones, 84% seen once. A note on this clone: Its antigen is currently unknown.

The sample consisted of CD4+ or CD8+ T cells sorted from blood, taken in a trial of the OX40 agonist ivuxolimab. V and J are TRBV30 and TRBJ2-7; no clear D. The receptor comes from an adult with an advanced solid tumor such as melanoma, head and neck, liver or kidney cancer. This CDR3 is CAWTALSYEQYF. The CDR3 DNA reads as TGTGCCTGGACGGCGCTTTCCTACGAGCAGTACTTC. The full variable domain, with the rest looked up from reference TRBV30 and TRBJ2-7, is SQTIHQWPATLVQPVGSPLSLECTVEGTSNPNLYWYRQAAGRGLQLLFYSVGIGQISSEVPQNLSASRPQDRQFILSSKKLLLSDSGFYLCAWTALSYEQYFGPGTRLTVT.